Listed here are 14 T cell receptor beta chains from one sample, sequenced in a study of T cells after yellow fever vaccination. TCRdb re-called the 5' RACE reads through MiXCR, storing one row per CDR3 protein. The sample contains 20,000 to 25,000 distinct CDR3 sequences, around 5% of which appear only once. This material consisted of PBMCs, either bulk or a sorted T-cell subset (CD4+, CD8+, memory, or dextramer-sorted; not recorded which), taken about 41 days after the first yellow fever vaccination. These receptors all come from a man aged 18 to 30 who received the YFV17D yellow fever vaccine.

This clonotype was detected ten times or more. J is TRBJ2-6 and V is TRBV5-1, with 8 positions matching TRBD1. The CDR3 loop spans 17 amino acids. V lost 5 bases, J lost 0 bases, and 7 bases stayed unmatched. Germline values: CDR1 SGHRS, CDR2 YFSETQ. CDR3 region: CASRWTGTTSGANVLTF. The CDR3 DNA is TGCGCCAGCAGGTGGACAGGGACAACCTCTGGGGCCAACGTCCTGACTTTC.

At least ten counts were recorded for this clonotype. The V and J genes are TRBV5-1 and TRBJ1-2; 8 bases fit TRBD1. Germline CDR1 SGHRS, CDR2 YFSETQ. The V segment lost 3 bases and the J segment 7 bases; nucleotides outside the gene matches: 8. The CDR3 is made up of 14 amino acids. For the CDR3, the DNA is TGCGCCAGCAGCTCTGAGGGACAGGCATTTGGCTACACCTTC. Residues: CASSSEGQAFGYTF.

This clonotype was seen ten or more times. The CDR3 here is CASLKNYGYTF. The DNA for the CDR3 is TGTGCCAGCTTAAAGAACTATGGCTACACCTTC. J is TRBJ1-2 and V is TRBV19, with D unclear. The CDR3 spans 11 residues. Germline V gene sequence: CDR1 LNHDA, CDR2 SQIVND (reference sequence). Trimming took off 9 bases at V and 2 bases at J, with 7 bases between the two ends.

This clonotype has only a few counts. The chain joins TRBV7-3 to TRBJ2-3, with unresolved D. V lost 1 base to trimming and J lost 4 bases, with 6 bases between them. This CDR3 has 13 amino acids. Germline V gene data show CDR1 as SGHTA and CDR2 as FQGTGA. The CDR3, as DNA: TGTGCCAGCAGCTTAATCTTTGCAGATACGCAGTATTTT. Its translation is CASSLIFADTQYF.

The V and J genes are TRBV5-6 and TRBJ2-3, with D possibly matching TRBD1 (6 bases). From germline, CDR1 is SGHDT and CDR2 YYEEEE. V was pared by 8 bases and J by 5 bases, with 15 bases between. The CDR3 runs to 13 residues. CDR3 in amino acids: CARGQGHLDTQYF. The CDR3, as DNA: TGTGCCAGGGGCCAGGGACACCTAGATACGCAGTATTTT.

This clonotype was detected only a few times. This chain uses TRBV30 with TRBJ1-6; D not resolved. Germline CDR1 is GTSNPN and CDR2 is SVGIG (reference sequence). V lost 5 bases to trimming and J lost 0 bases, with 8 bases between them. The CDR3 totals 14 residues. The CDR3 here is CAWGRSSYNSPLHF. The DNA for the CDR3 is TGTGCCTGGGGGAGGAGCTCCTATAATTCACCCCTCCACTTT.

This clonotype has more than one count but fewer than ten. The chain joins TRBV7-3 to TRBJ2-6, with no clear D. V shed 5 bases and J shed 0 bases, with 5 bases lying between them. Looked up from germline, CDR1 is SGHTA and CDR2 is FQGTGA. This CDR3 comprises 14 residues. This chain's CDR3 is CASSLSSGANVLTF. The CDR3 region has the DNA TGTGCCAGCAGCCTTTCCTCTGGGGCCAACGTCCTGACTTTC.

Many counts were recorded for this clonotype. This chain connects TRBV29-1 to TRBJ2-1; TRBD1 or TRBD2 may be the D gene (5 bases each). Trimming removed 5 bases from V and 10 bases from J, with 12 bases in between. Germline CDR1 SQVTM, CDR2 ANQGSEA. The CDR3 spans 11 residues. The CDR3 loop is CSVRDVAEQFF. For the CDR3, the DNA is TGCAGCGTTCGGGACGTCGCCGAGCAGTTCTTC.

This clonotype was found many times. CDR3: CASSYGEAYGYTF. CDR3 coding DNA: TGTGCCAGCAGTTACGGGGAGGCCTATGGCTACACCTTC. The chain links TRBV12-3 or TRBV12-4 to TRBJ1-2; D remains unclear. The CDR3 spans 13 residues. V lost 4 bases and J lost 4, with 10 bases in between.

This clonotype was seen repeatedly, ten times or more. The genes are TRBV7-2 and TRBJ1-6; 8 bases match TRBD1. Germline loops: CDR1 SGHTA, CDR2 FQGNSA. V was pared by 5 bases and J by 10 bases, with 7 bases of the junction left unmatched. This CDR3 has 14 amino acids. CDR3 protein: CASSTTGAPSPLHF. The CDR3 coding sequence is TGTGCCAGCAGCACGACAGGGGCCCCCTCACCCCTCCACTTT. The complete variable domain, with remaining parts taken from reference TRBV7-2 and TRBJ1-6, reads GAGVSQSPSNKVTEKGKDVELRCDPISGHTALYWYRQSLGQGLEFLIYFQGNSAPDKSGLPSDRFSAERTGGSVSTLTIQRTQQEDSAVYLCASSTTGAPSPLHFGNGTRLTVT.

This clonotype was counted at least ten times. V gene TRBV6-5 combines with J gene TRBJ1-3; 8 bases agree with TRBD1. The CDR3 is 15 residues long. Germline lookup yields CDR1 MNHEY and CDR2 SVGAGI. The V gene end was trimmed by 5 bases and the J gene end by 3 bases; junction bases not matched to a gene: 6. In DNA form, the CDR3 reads TGTGCCAGCAGTCGACCAGGGGGCAGTGGAAACACCATATATTTT. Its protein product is CASSRPGGSGNTIYF.

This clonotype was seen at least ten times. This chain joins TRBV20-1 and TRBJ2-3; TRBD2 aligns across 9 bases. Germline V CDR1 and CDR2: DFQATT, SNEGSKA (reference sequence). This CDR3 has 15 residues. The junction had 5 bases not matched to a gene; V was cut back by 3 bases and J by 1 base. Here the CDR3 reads CSASTASGGTDTQYF. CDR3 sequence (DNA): TGCAGTGCTAGTACAGCTAGCGGGGGCACAGATACGCAGTATTTT.

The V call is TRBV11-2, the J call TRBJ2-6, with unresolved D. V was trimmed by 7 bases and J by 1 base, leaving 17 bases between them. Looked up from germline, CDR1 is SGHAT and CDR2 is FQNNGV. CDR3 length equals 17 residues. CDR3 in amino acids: CASTAWLGKSGANVLTF. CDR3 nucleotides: TGTGCCAGCACAGCTTGGTTAGGGAAGTCTGGGGCCAACGTCCTGACTTTC.

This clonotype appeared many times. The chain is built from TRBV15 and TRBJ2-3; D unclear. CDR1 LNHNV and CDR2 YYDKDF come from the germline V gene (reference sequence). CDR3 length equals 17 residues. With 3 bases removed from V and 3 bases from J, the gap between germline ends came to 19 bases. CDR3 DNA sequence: TGTGCCACCAGCAGGCCTCCGACGACCCGCTCGACAGATACGCAGTATTTT. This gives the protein CATSRPPTTRSTDTQYF.